The 23 T cell receptor beta chains in this list originate from one sample, sequenced in a study of blood T cell repertoires in COVID-19. Here immunoSEQ multiplex PCR was the method, and the copy in TCRdb shows in-frame clones only, minus some. This table holds approximately 8,100 clones, about 84% found once. Sequenced input: peripheral blood. The receptors derive from a human donor in a cohort sampled during active COVID-19.

This clone has only a few counts. The V gene is TRBV7-8, the J gene TRBJ2-1; D may be TRBD2 (6 bases). Germline CDR1 is SGHVS and CDR2 is FQNEAQ. Trimming removed 0 bases from V and 5 bases from J, with 11 bases in between. This CDR3 has 15 residues. As DNA, the CDR3 is TGTGCCAGCAGCTTAGCGGAGGGGCTGAACAATGAGCAGTTCTTC. The encoded protein is CASSLAEGLNNEQFF. Complete variable domain (other parts from reference TRBV7-8 and TRBJ2-1): GAGVSQSPRYKVAKRGQDVALRCDPISGHVSLFWYQQALGQGPEFLTYFQNEAQLDKSGLPSDRFFAERPEGSVSTLKIQRTQQEDSAVYLCASSLAEGLNNEQFFGPGTRLTVL.

This clone was observed a single time. Mismatch with germline at one junction end may stem from a read error. J is TRBJ2-2 and V is TRBV7-8; TRBD1 matches at 7 bases. The length of the CDR3 is 15 residues. Germline V CDR1 and CDR2: SGHVS, FQNEAQ. CDR3 loop: CASSVAGGNTGELFF. The CDR3 nucleotides read TGTGCCAGCAGCGTAGCAGGGGGTAACACCGGGGAGCTGTTTTTT. The variable domain in full, with the rest retrieved from reference TRBV7-8 and TRBJ2-2, is GAGVSQSPRYKVAKRGQDVALRCDPISGHVSLFWYQQALGQGPEFLTYFQNEAQLDKSGLPSDRFFAERPEGSVSTLKIQRTQQEDSAVYLCASSVAGGNTGELFFGEGSRLTVL.

This rearrangement joins TRBV29-1 to TRBJ1-1; 8 positions agree with TRBD1. Germline V gene sequence: CDR1 SQVTM, CDR2 ANQGSEA. This CDR3 has 14 residues. Trimming removed 3 bases from V and 3 bases from J; junction bases left unmatched: 6. DNA of the CDR3: TGCAGCGTTGACCCAGGGGGCGCGGACACTGAAGCTTTCTTT. Its protein is CSVDPGGADTEAFF.

The chain is built from TRBV5-8 and TRBJ1-2; tentatively, D is TRBD1 (5 bases). The CDR3 has 13 residues. Trimming removed 3 bases at V and 6 bases at J, with 12 bases between. Germline loops: CDR1 SGHTS, CDR2 YDEGEE. CDR3 nucleotides: TGTGCCAGCAGCTGGCAGGGTAGGGATGGCTACACCTTC. Amino acids: CASSWQGRDGYTF.

The genes are TRBV7-3 and TRBJ2-1; possibly TRBD2 for D (5 bases). The germline gives CDR1 SGHTA, CDR2 FQGTGA. Trimming took off 0 bases at V and 7 bases at J, with 10 bases between the two ends. The CDR3 consists of 14 residues. CDR3 residues: CASSLTTSGNEQFF. The CDR3 nucleotides are TGTGCCAGCAGCTTAACGACGAGCGGTAATGAGCAGTTCTTC.

The chain joins TRBV10-1 to TRBJ2-3; 13 bases match TRBD2. Germline V CDR1 and CDR2: WNHNN, SYGVQD (reference sequence). With 4 bases clipped from V and 1 base from J, the junction kept 8 bases outside the gene matches. The CDR3 spans 18 residues. The chain's CDR3 is CASSGTSGGASGTDTQYF. The CDR3 DNA reads TGCGCCAGCAGTGGCACTAGCGGGGGGGCATCGGGCACAGATACGCAGTATTTT.

V is TRBV9 and J is TRBJ2-1; 10 bases map to TRBD2. Germline V gene sequence: CDR1 SGDLS, CDR2 YYNGEE. CDR3 length equals 16 residues. V shed 4 bases and J 7 bases; nucleotides not matched to a gene: 11. CDR3 nucleotides: TGTGCCAGCAGCCCATGGAGCGGGGGGGCGTCTAATGAGCAGTTCTTC. The encoded protein is CASSPWSGGASNEQFF.

This chain connects TRBV7-2 to TRBJ2-5, with D maybe TRBD2 (6 bases). CDR1 is SGHTA, CDR2 FQGNSA, per germline. The CDR3 extends over 14 amino acids. Between the trimmed V and J ends, which lost 3 bases and 5 bases, there was a span of 13 bases. The CDR3 spells CASSLGLAFETQYF. As DNA, the CDR3 is TGTGCCAGCAGCTTGGGGCTAGCGTTCGAGACCCAGTACTTC.

The chain links TRBV7-2 to TRBJ2-7, with D possibly being TRBD2 (5 bases). The ends were cut back, 1 base at V and 0 bases at J, with 7 bases in the middle. This CDR3 comprises 14 residues. The germline V gene has CDR1 SGHTA and CDR2 FQGNSA. CDR3 amino acids: CASSLEGSSYEQYV. For the CDR3, the DNA is TGTGCCAGCAGCTTAGAAGGGAGCTCCTACGAGCAGTACGTC.

The chain has TRBV28 and TRBJ1-5, with 7 bases aligning to TRBD1. J gave up 2 bases and V 3 bases, and 4 bases lay outside the gene matches. The CDR3 has 15 residues. CDR1 is MDHEN, CDR2 SYDVKM, per germline. The CDR3 region is CASSFRDRRNQPQHF. In DNA form, the CDR3 reads TGTGCCAGCAGTTTCCGGGACAGACGCAATCAGCCCCAGCATTTT. The whole variable domain, filled in from reference TRBV28 and TRBJ1-5, reads DVKVTQSSRYLVKRTGEKVFLECVQDMDHENMFWYRQDPGLGLRLIYFSYDVKMKEKGDIPEGYSVSREKKERFSLILESASTNQTSMYLCASSFRDRRNQPQHFGDGTRLSIL.

This clone was observed a handful of times. The gene calls are TRBV19 and TRBJ1-5, with TRBD1 identical over 11 bases. V lost 5 bases and J lost 7; bases outside the gene matches: 7. Germline assignment: CDR1 LNHDA and CDR2 SQIVND (reference sequence). The CDR3 is 15 residues long. DNA for the CDR3: TGTGCCAGTAGTTCGGACAGGGGGCTAGGCCAGCCCCAGCATTTT. Residues: CASSSDRGLGQPQHF. Complete variable domain (other parts from reference TRBV19 and TRBJ1-5): DGGITQSPKYLFRKEGQNVTLSCEQNLNHDAMYWYRQDPGQGLRLIYYSQIVNDFQKGDIAEGYSVSREKKESFPLTVTSAQKNPTAFYLCASSSDRGLGQPQHFGDGTRLSIL.

This clone was seen just once. The chain has TRBV19 and TRBJ1-2, with 10 bases identical to TRBD1. There are 15 residues in the CDR3. Losses at the gene ends were 6 bases for V and 4 bases for J; bases not matched to a gene: 8. Germline V gives CDR1 LNHDA, CDR2 SQIVND (reference sequence). The CDR3: CASRLDRGDFYGYTF. In DNA, the CDR3 is TGTGCCAGTAGGCTGGACAGGGGGGATTTCTATGGCTACACCTTC.

The V gene is TRBV5-1, the J gene TRBJ2-3; 8 positions agree with TRBD1. Germline assignment: CDR1 SGHRS and CDR2 YFSETQ. The CDR3 has 15 amino acids. Losses at the gene ends were 7 bases for V and 5 bases for J; bases not matched to a gene: 12. CDR3 protein: CASAPPGTGKDTQYF. The CDR3 region has the DNA TGCGCCAGCGCGCCCCCCGGGACAGGAAAAGATACGCAGTATTTT. Together with reference TRBV5-1 and TRBJ2-3, the CDR3 gives the full variable domain: KAGVTQTPRYLIKTRGQQVTLSCSPISGHRSVSWYQQTPGQGLQFLFEYFSETQRNKGNFPGRFSGRQFSNSRSEMNVSTLELGDSALYLCASAPPGTGKDTQYFGPGTRLTVL.

This sequence joins TRBV7-2 and TRBJ2-7; no clear D gene. This CDR3 contains 15 residues. Deletions cut 1 base from V and 0 bases from J, with 10 bases between. Looked up from germline, CDR1 is SGHTA and CDR2 is FQGNSA. CDR3 region: CASSLGRRSSYEQYF. The CDR3 nucleotides read TGTGCCAGCAGCTTAGGTCGGAGAAGCTCCTACGAGCAGTACTTC.

V is TRBV9 and J is TRBJ1-2; TRBD1 agrees at 9 bases. CDR3 length: 14 amino acids. Trimming took 0 bases from V and 7 from J; bases not matched to a gene: 4. CDR1 is SGDLS and CDR2 is YYNGEE in the germline V gene. CDR3 coding DNA: TGTGCCAGCAGCGTAGGACAGGGGGTGAGTGGCTACACCTTC. This sequence encodes CASSVGQGVSGYTF.

This rearrangement joins TRBV28 to TRBJ1-2; TRBD1 agrees at 7 bases. The CDR3 contains 12 residues. Germline V gene lookup returns CDR1 MDHEN and CDR2 SYDVKM. J gave up 2 bases and V 7 bases, and 1 base lay outside the gene matches. CDR3 sequence: CASTDRNYGYTF. In DNA form, the CDR3 reads TGTGCCAGCACGGACAGGAACTATGGCTACACCTTC.

A few counts support this clone. The chain has TRBV9 and TRBJ1-1; D not certain. Germline V gene lookup returns CDR1 SGDLS and CDR2 YYNGEE. Trimming shortened V by 0 bases and J by 2 bases, and 8 bases separated the two germline ends. The CDR3 spans 14 residues. The CDR3 DNA reads TGTGCCAGCAGCGTAGGTTTACTTAACACTGAAGCTTTCTTT. This codes for CASSVGLLNTEAFF.

This chain uses TRBV6-4 with TRBJ2-3; 11 bases are a match to TRBD2. This CDR3 is 17 amino acids long. V lost 2 bases and J lost 5; bases outside the gene matches: 9. Germline V gene lookup returns CDR1 MRHNA and CDR2 SNTAGT. The CDR3: CASSDQRGSGGGDTQYF. The CDR3 DNA reads as TGTGCCAGCAGTGACCAAAGGGGTAGCGGGGGGGGAGATACGCAGTATTTT.

This rearrangement joins TRBV29-1 to TRBJ2-3, with a tentative D call TRBD2 (6 bases). The CDR3 length is 14 residues. Germline V gene sequence: CDR1 SQVTM, CDR2 ANQGSEA. V shed 7 bases and J shed 4 bases, with 18 bases lying between them. For the CDR3, the DNA is TGCAGCGGTATGAGAGGGACTGGAGCAGATACGCAGTATTTT. It specifies CSGMRGTGADTQYF.

The rearrangement links TRBV2 to TRBJ1-6, with D perhaps TRBD1 (5 bases). The germline V and J ends were trimmed by 7 bases and 9 bases, with 16 bases remaining between them. The CDR3 has 14 residues. The germline CDR1 and CDR2 sequences are SNHLY and FYNNEI. CDR3 bases: TGTGCCAGCAAGGAGCAGGGAGGGGCTTCACCCCTCCACTTT. This translates into CASKEQGGASPLHF. Full variable domain (remainder filled in from reference TRBV2 and TRBJ1-6): EPEVTQTPSHQVTQMGQEVILRCVPISNHLYFYWYRQILGQKVEFLVSFYNNEISEKSEIFDDQFSVERPDGSNFTLKIRSTKLEDSAMYFCASKEQGGASPLHFGNGTRLTVT.

This clone occurred once. The chain has TRBV2 and TRBJ1-2; D is uncertain. The CDR3 spans 12 residues. Trimming took off 4 bases at V and 2 bases at J, with 5 bases between the two ends. CDR1 is SNHLY, CDR2 FYNNEI, per germline. The CDR3 region has the DNA TGTGCCAGCAGTGTCGAGAACTATGGCTACACCTTC. Translation: CASSVENYGYTF.

The rearrangement joins TRBV6-6 to TRBJ2-1; 9 bases agree with TRBD2. V dropped 5 bases and J dropped 9; count of bases not matched to a gene: 8. Germline CDR1 and CDR2: MNHNY and SVGAGI (reference sequence). There are 14 residues in the CDR3. CDR3 nucleotides: TGTGCCAGCAGTGCCGGGACTAGCCACGTTGAGCAGTTCTTC. It yields the protein CASSAGTSHVEQFF.

This chain uses TRBV7-9 with TRBJ2-3, with 8 bases that match TRBD2. CDR1 and CDR2 from the germline V gene are SEHNR and FQNEAQ (reference sequence). This CDR3 has 15 amino acids. The V gene end was trimmed by 4 bases and the J gene end by 4 bases; junction bases not matched to a gene: 7. CDR3 DNA: TGTGCCAGCAGCTCCGAGCGGGAGAAGGCAGATACGCAGTATTTT. Translated, it gives CASSSEREKADTQYF.